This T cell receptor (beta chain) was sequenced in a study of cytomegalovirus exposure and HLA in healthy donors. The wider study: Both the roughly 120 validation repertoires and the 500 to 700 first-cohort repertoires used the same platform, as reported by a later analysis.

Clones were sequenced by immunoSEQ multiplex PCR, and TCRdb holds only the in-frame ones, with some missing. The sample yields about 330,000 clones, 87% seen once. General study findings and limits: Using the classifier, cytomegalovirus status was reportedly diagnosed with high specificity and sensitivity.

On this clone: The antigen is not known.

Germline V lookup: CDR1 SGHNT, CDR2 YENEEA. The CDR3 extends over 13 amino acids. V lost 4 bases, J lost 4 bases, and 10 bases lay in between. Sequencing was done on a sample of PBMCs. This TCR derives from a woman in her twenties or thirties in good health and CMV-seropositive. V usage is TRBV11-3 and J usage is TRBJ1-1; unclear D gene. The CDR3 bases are TGTGCCAGCAGCTCCGGGGATCTCACTGAAGCTTTCTTT. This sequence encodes CASSSGDLTEAFF.